This passage covers 30 T cell receptor beta chains from one sample sequenced in a study of blood T cell repertoires in COVID-19. Assay: immunoSEQ multiplex PCR; the TCRdb copy retains only in-frame clones and omits some. The sample consists of under 350,000 clones, 65% to 90% of them appearing once. The sequencing input was PBMCs or T cells enriched from blood (not recorded which). The receptors come from a woman in her forties with acute COVID-19.

The rearrangement joins TRBV3-1 (or the pseudogene TRBV3-2) to TRBJ2-6, with unresolved D. The CDR3 spans 15 residues. V lost 1 base and J lost 4, with 8 bases in between. Looked up from germline, CDR1 is LGHDT and CDR2 is YNNKEL (reference sequence). The CDR3 loop is CASSQGARGANVLTF. In DNA form, the CDR3 reads TGTGCCAGCAGCCAAGGTGCGAGAGGGGCCAACGTCCTGACTTTC.

This chain uses TRBV28 with TRBJ1-1; 8 bases line up with TRBD1. Germline V gives CDR1 MDHEN, CDR2 SYDVKM. The CDR3 consists of 17 residues. V shed 7 bases, J shed 4 bases, and the junction held 17 bases outside the gene matches. The CDR3: CASTWLFPDRESTEAFF. The CDR3 DNA follows: TGTGCCAGCACCTGGCTTTTTCCGGACAGGGAGAGCACTGAAGCTTTCTTT.

CDR3 residues: CASSIDRPQVGNQPQHF. The CDR3 region has the DNA TGTGCCAGCAGCATCGACAGGCCCCAGGTTGGCAATCAGCCCCAGCATTTT. The genes are TRBV7-2 and TRBJ1-5; possible D gene TRBD1, 6 bases. The germline CDR1 and CDR2 sequences are SGHTA and FQGNSA. This CDR3 is built from 17 residues. The V gene lost 5 bases and the J gene lost 2 bases, with 19 bases spanning the gap.

The V call is TRBV28, the J call TRBJ1-1, with 7 bases matching TRBD1. V was pared by 4 bases and J by 12 bases, with 8 bases of the junction left unmatched. The CDR3 covers 12 residues. Germline assignment: CDR1 MDHEN and CDR2 SYDVKM. In DNA form, the CDR3 reads TGTGCCAGCAGTTCTACCGACAGGGCCCCTTTCTTT. Protein sequence: CASSSTDRAPFF.

The chain has TRBV7-8 and TRBJ1-1, with 10 nucleotides matching TRBD1. V gave up 6 bases and J gave up 4 bases; unmatched junction bases: 8. Germline lookup yields CDR1 SGHVS and CDR2 FQNEAQ. The CDR3 spans 15 residues. In nucleotides, the CDR3 is TGTGCCAGCAGGCGGACAGGGGGGATTGGCACTGAAGCTTTCTTT. Encoded protein: CASRRTGGIGTEAFF.

The chain couples TRBV28 to TRBJ1-5; D remains ambiguous. Germline assignment: CDR1 MDHEN and CDR2 SYDVKM. This CDR3 spans 14 amino acids. V was cut by 2 bases and J by 6 bases, with 11 bases left in between. CDR3 sequence reads: CASSLGQVGQPQHF. For the CDR3, the DNA is TGTGCCAGCAGTTTAGGCCAGGTTGGTCAGCCCCAGCATTTT.

The chain has TRBV11-1 and TRBJ2-7; TRBD2 might be the D (6 bases). CDR3 length equals 14 residues. Looked up from germline, CDR1 is SGHAT and CDR2 is FQDESV (reference sequence). The V end was cut by 5 bases, the J end by 7 bases, with 18 bases between. CDR3 region: CASSNLGGRWEQYF. The CDR3 DNA is TGTGCCAGCAGCAATCTCGGGGGTCGGTGGGAGCAGTACTTC.

This chain uses TRBV5-1 with TRBJ1-2; 11 bases map to TRBD1. Trimming removed 4 bases from V and 8 bases from J; junction bases left unmatched: 4. Germline CDR1 and CDR2: SGHRS and YFSETQ. There are 13 residues in the CDR3. The CDR3 sequence is CASSLRDRGGYTF. CDR3 coding DNA: TGCGCCAGCAGCCTCCGGGACAGGGGGGGCTACACCTTC. The full variable domain, with the rest looked up from reference TRBV5-1 and TRBJ1-2, is KAGVTQTPRYLIKTRGQQVTLSCSPISGHRSVSWYQQTPGQGLQFLFEYFSETQRNKGNFPGRFSGRQFSNSRSEMNVSTLELGDSALYLCASSLRDRGGYTFGSGTRLTVV.

This chain links TRBV7-3 with TRBJ2-3; tentatively, D is TRBD2 (5 bases). Trimming took 2 bases from V and 4 from J, leaving 13 bases between them. Germline lookup yields CDR1 SGHTA and CDR2 FQGTGA. The CDR3 spans 15 residues. The CDR3 protein is CASSLGTRRPDTQYF. CDR3 nucleotides: TGTGCCAGCAGCTTAGGAACAAGGAGGCCAGATACGCAGTATTTT.

The J gene is TRBJ1-2, the V gene TRBV9; weak D call: TRBD1 (5 bases). The CDR3 totals 15 residues. Trimming stripped 3 bases from V and 3 bases from J, with 15 bases between. Germline loops: CDR1 SGDLS, CDR2 YYNGEE. The CDR3: CASSAGDGGDYGYTF. Written as DNA, the CDR3 is TGTGCCAGCAGCGCTGGGGACGGAGGGGACTATGGCTACACCTTC.

CDR3 DNA sequence: TGTGCCAGCGGGGCGGGGGATGGAAACACCATATATTTT. Translated: CASGAGDGNTIYF. The V gene is TRBV28, the J gene TRBJ1-3; D is perhaps TRBD1 (5 bases). CDR3 length: 13 residues. Trimming left V 8 bases short and J 3 bases short, with 11 bases between. Per germline, CDR1 MDHEN and CDR2 SYDVKM.

The rearrangement joins TRBV2 to TRBJ2-7; 12 nucleotides agree with TRBD2. The J segment lost 3 bases and the V segment lost 8 bases, leaving 2 bases of the junction unmatched. The CDR3 consists of 13 residues. Per germline, CDR1 SNHLY and CDR2 FYNNEI. The DNA of the CDR3 is TGTGCCAGCCGACTAGCGGGAGTCTACGAGCAGTACTTC. It encodes CASRLAGVYEQYF.

This chain uses TRBV10-3 with TRBJ1-5; a possible D gene is TRBD1 (6 bases). The CDR3 is made up of 12 amino acids. Trimming pared 6 bases from V and 9 bases from J, leaving 12 bases between. From germline, CDR1 is ENHRY and CDR2 SYGVKD. CDR3 amino acids: CAISGPGAPQHF. The CDR3 region has the DNA TGTGCCATCAGCGGACCAGGGGCGCCCCAGCATTTT.

The chain couples TRBV6-1 to TRBJ1-2, with D possibly being TRBD1 (6 bases). In germline, CDR1 is MNHNS, CDR2 SASEGT. V was shortened by 6 bases and J by 0 bases, with 11 bases between the two germline ends. This CDR3 comprises 14 residues. CDR3 bases: TGTGCCAGCAGCCGGGACACAGCTAACTATGGCTACACCTTC. This translates into CASSRDTANYGYTF.

V is TRBV27 and J is TRBJ1-3; D not certain. Germline V gene sequence: CDR1 MNHEY, CDR2 SMNVEV (reference sequence). Trimming removed 5 bases at V and 4 bases at J, with 12 bases between. This CDR3 region has 14 residues. The CDR3 DNA follows: TGTGCCAGCAGTGCGGCCCCTCGCGGAAACACCATATATTTT. This sequence encodes CASSAAPRGNTIYF.

There are a few counts of this clone. This chain connects TRBV12-3 or TRBV12-4 to TRBJ2-4; TRBD1 matches 9 bases. The V and J ends lost 4 bases and 9 bases, in that order; junction bases with no gene match: 4. The CDR3 runs to 13 residues. The CDR3 is CASSSDRGGIQYF. CDR3 bases: TGTGCCAGCAGTTCGGACAGGGGAGGCATTCAGTACTTC.

This sequence joins TRBV29-1 and TRBJ2-7, with 12 bases identical to TRBD2. The CDR3 covers 13 residues. CDR1 is SQVTM, CDR2 ANQGSEA, per germline. The J segment lost 2 bases and the V segment lost 5 bases, leaving 1 base of the junction unmatched. The CDR3 nucleotides are TGCAGCGTTTGGACTAGCGGGACCTACGAGCAGTACTTC. Translating gives CSVWTSGTYEQYF.

J is TRBJ1-1 and V is TRBV19; maybe TRBD1 (6 bases). Per germline, CDR1 LNHDA and CDR2 SQIVND (reference sequence). The CDR3 is 13 residues long. V lost 7 bases and J 4 bases, leaving 13 bases between the germline ends. This CDR3 is CASKMRGRTEAFF. The DNA for the CDR3 is TGTGCCAGTAAGATGCGGGGGCGCACTGAAGCTTTCTTT.

V and J are TRBV7-2 and TRBJ2-2; D unresolved. Germline V gives CDR1 SGHTA, CDR2 FQGNSA. The CDR3 runs 12 residues. The V gene lost 6 bases and the J gene lost 6 bases, with 8 bases spanning the gap. The CDR3 sequence: CASRTNSGELFF. CDR3 DNA: TGTGCCAGCAGAACTAATTCCGGGGAGCTGTTTTTT. Filled out from reference TRBV7-2 and TRBJ2-2, the complete variable domain reads GAGVSQSPSNKVTEKGKDVELRCDPISGHTALYWYRQSLGQGLEFLIYFQGNSAPDKSGLPSDRFSAERTGGSVSTLTIQRTQQEDSAVYLCASRTNSGELFFGEGSRLTVL.

A single count supports this clone. The chain carries TRBV2 and TRBJ1-1, with TRBD1 matching over 8 bases. Trimming cost V 6 bases and J 6 bases; bases outside gene matches: 6. The CDR3 is made up of 13 amino acids. Germline V CDR1 and CDR2: SNHLY, FYNNEI. CDR3 sequence reads: CASRRTGSSEAFF. The CDR3, as DNA: TGTGCCAGCAGACGGACAGGGAGCTCTGAAGCTTTCTTT.

This clone was observed a handful of times. V and J are TRBV5-4 and TRBJ2-2, with a weak D call TRBD1 (6 bases). This CDR3 contains 16 residues. Between the trimmed V and J ends, which lost 3 bases and 4 bases, there was a span of 16 bases. Germline values: CDR1 SGHNT, CDR2 YYREEE (reference sequence). CDR3 coding DNA: TGTGCCAGCAGCTCGTGGAAGGACAGCAGCACCGGGGAGCTGTTTTTT. This gives the protein CASSSWKDSSTGELFF.

The chain recombines TRBV18 with TRBJ1-2; 9 nucleotides agree with TRBD1. The V and J ends lost 4 bases and 2 bases, in that order; junction bases with no gene match: 5. CDR1 KGHSH and CDR2 LQKENI come from the germline V gene. This CDR3 spans 15 amino acids. The CDR3: CASSLITGGNYGYTF. The CDR3 bases are TGTGCCAGCTCACTAATCACAGGGGGCAACTATGGCTACACCTTC. Complete variable domain (other parts from reference TRBV18 and TRBJ1-2): NAGVMQNPRHLVRRRGQEARLRCSPMKGHSHVYWYRQLPEEGLKFMVYLQKENIIDESGMPKERFSAEFPKEGPSILRIQQVVRGDSAAYFCASSLITGGNYGYTFGSGTRLTVV.

The V and J genes are TRBV6-6 and TRBJ1-6; D gene ambiguous. The CDR3 runs 13 residues. The V gene's germline CDR1 is MNHNY and CDR2 SVGAGI (reference sequence). V lost 6 bases to trimming and J lost 3 bases, with 6 bases between them. CDR3 sequence reads: CASSNNYNSPLHF. CDR3 in DNA: TGTGCCAGCAGCAACAACTATAATTCACCCCTCCACTTT.

The genes are TRBV9 and TRBJ2-2; weak D call: TRBD2 (6 bases). Germline lookup yields CDR1 SGDLS and CDR2 YYNGEE. This CDR3 region has 16 residues. The ends were cut back, 3 bases at V and 2 bases at J, with 14 bases in the middle. CDR3 sequence reads: CASSAPGLGNTGELFF. The CDR3 coding sequence is TGTGCCAGCAGCGCCCCGGGACTGGGCAACACCGGGGAGCTGTTTTTT.

The chain combines TRBV7-8 with TRBJ1-1; TRBD1 is a possible D gene (5 bases). The germline V gene encodes CDR1 SGHVS and CDR2 FQNEAQ. The CDR3 is 15 residues long. V shed 5 bases and J shed 1 base, with 14 bases lying between them. The CDR3 sequence is CASSPAGRKNTEAFF. The CDR3 nucleotides read TGTGCCAGCAGCCCTGCGGGACGGAAGAACACTGAAGCTTTCTTT.

The chain recombines TRBV7-9 with TRBJ1-2; TRBD1 aligns across 7 bases. Germline CDR1 reads SEHNR; CDR2 reads FQNEAQ (reference sequence). CDR3 length: 13 residues. V lost 4 bases to trimming and J lost 3 bases; unmatched junction nucleotides: 2. The CDR3, as DNA: TGTGCCAGCAGCTACGGACAGGACTATGGCTACACCTTC. Protein product: CASSYGQDYGYTF.

The gene calls are TRBV5-1 and TRBJ2-1; 9 bases are shared with TRBD2. Germline V CDR1 and CDR2: SGHRS, YFSETQ. The CDR3 covers 16 residues. V trimming: 0 bases; J trimming: 9 bases; junction bases outside the gene matches: 10. The CDR3 protein is CASSLERGRAISEQFF. CDR3 in DNA: TGCGCCAGCAGCTTGGAACGCGGGAGGGCCATTAGTGAGCAGTTCTTC.

J is TRBJ1-1 and V is TRBV11-3, with a weak D call TRBD1 (6 bases). Trimming took 4 bases from V and 2 from J, leaving 8 bases between them. Germline CDR1 and CDR2: SGHNT and YENEEA. The CDR3 is made up of 13 amino acids. CDR3 sequence: CASSYRVNTEAFF. CDR3 DNA: TGTGCCAGCAGCTACAGGGTAAACACTGAAGCTTTCTTT. Full variable domain (rest looked up from reference TRBV11-3 and TRBJ1-1): EAGVVQSPRYKIIEKKQPVAFWCNPISGHNTLYWYLQNLGQGPELLIRYENEEAVDDSQLPKDRFSAERLKGVDSTLKIQPAELGDSAVYLCASSYRVNTEAFFGQGTRLTVV.

V is TRBV29-1 and J is TRBJ2-6, with D perhaps matching TRBD1 (6 bases). V was clipped by 2 bases and J by 2 bases, with 7 bases between them. The CDR3 spans 14 residues. Germline CDR1 and CDR2: SQVTM and ANQGSEA. The CDR3 here is CSVEPGAGANVLTF. The CDR3 DNA is TGCAGCGTTGAACCAGGGGCTGGGGCCAACGTCCTGACTTTC.

In its sample, this clone was seen many times. The chain links TRBV20-1 to TRBJ2-7; 10 nucleotides agree with TRBD1. The CDR3 length is 19 residues. With V trimmed by 3 bases and J by 3 bases, 20 bases remained unmatched. Germline values: CDR1 DFQATT, CDR2 SNEGSKA (reference sequence). Written as DNA, the CDR3 is TGCAGTGCTAGTGTGTTGACAGGGGGCCAAGCGGGGATCTACTACGAGCAGTACTTC. Translation gives CSASVLTGGQAGIYYEQYF.